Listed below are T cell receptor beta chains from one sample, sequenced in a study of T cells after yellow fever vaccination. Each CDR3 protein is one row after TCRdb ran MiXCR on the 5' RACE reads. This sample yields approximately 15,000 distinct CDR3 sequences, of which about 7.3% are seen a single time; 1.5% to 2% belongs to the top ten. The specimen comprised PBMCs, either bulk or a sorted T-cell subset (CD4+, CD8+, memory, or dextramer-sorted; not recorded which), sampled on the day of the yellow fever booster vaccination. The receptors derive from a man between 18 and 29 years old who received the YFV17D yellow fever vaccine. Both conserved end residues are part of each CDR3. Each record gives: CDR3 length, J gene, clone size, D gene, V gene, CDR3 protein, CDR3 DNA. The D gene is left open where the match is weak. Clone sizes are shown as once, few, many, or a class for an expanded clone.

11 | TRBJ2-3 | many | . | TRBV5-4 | CASSIADTQYF | TGTGCCAGCAGCATCGCAGATACGCAGTATTTT
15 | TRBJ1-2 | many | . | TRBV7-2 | CASSFAGALAYGYTF | TGTGCCAGCAGCTTCGCGGGGGCGCTTGCCTATGGCTACACCTTC
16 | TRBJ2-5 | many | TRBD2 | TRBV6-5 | CASSYRRGSFQETQYF | TGTGCCAGCAGTTACAGGCGGGGGAGTTTTCAGGAGACCCAGTACTTC
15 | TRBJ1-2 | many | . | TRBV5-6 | CASSLRGVGSYGYTF | TGTGCCAGCAGTCTGAGGGGGGTTGGAAGCTATGGCTACACCTTC
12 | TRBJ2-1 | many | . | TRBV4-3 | CASSQVRSKQFF | TGCGCCAGCAGCCAAGTGCGGAGTAAGCAGTTCTTC
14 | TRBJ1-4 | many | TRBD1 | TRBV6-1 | CASSAGTADPELFF | TGTGCCAGCAGTGCCGGGACAGCGGACCCTGAACTGTTTTTT
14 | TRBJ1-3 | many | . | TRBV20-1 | CSAKDNFAGNTIYF | TGCAGTGCTAAGGACAATTTCGCTGGAAACACCATATATTTT
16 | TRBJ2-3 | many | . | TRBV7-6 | CASSLMGPTSTDTQYF | TGTGCCAGCAGCTTAATGGGCCCCACTAGCACAGATACGCAGTATTTT
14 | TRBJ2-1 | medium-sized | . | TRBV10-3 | CAIRRLGSYNEQFF | TGTGCCATCCGACGGTTAGGGTCCTACAATGAGCAGTTCTTC
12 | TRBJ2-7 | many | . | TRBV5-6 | CASSSLTSSQYF | TGTGCCAGCAGCTCCCTGACGTCAAGTCAGTACTTC